The 14 T cell receptor beta chains listed next were all sequenced from one sample in a study of cytomegalovirus exposure and HLA in healthy donors. The PCR was carried out with 60 Vbeta primers and 13 Jbeta primers. Libraries were prepared by immunoSEQ multiplex PCR; TCRdb keeps only in-frame clonotypes and omits some of them. Seen here are 160,000 or so clones, approximately 78% observed once, and the top ten hold over 2%. Sequencing input: PBMCs. These receptors came from a human donor in good health.

This clone was detected a few times. The J gene is TRBJ1-1, the V gene TRBV4-1; no firm D call. Germline values: CDR1 MGHRA, CDR2 YSYEKL. V was trimmed by 1 base and J by 7 bases, leaving 10 bases between them. The CDR3 covers 13 residues. The CDR3 loop reads CASSQVGGIEAFF. The DNA of the CDR3 is TGCGCCAGCAGCCAAGTAGGAGGGATTGAAGCTTTCTTT.

This clone occurred once. This chain uses TRBV7-9 with TRBJ2-2; D is possibly TRBD1 (6 bases). Trimming cost V 2 bases and J 4 bases, with 20 bases left between them. Germline V gene data show CDR1 as SEHNR and CDR2 as FQNEAQ (reference sequence). The CDR3 has 18 residues. In nucleotides, the CDR3 is TGTGCCAGCAGCTTACCACCCGGGGCAGGGGATCTCACCGGGGAGCTGTTTTTT. It encodes CASSLPPGAGDLTGELFF.

V and J are TRBV11-2 and TRBJ2-7; a weak D match, TRBD1 (6 bases). Germline-derived CDR1 and CDR2 are SGHAT and FQNNGV. With 0 bases removed from V and 3 bases from J, the gap between germline ends came to 12 bases. The CDR3 is 15 amino acids. The CDR3 nucleotides are TGTGCCAGCAGCTTAGAGGCGACAGGATTCTACGAGCAGTACTTC. Amino acid sequence: CASSLEATGFYEQYF. Looking up the rest from reference TRBV11-2 and TRBJ2-7 gives the full variable domain: EAGVAQSPRYKIIEKRQSVAFWCNPISGHATLYWYQQILGQGPKLLIQFQNNGVVDDSQLPKDRFSAERLKGVDSTLKIQPAKLEDSAVYLCASSLEATGFYEQYFGPGTRLTVT.

The chain combines TRBV7-6 with TRBJ2-5, with no clear D. Trimming removed 3 bases at V and 1 base at J, with 6 bases between. CDR3 size: 13 residues. Germline V gene lookup returns CDR1 SGHVS and CDR2 FNYEAQ. CDR3: CASSFRPQETQYF. The CDR3 DNA sequence: TGTGCCAGCAGCTTCAGGCCCCAAGAGACCCAGTACTTC.

The gene calls are TRBV5-1 and TRBJ2-5; perhaps TRBD2 as D (6 bases). Germline CDR1 SGHRS, CDR2 YFSETQ. The ends were cut back, 3 bases at V and 2 bases at J, with 11 bases in the middle. The CDR3 loop spans 14 amino acids. The CDR3 loop is CASSWGTPQETQYF. The CDR3 DNA is TGCGCCAGCAGCTGGGGGACTCCACAAGAGACCCAGTACTTC.

V gene TRBV15 combines with J gene TRBJ2-3; 10 bases fit TRBD2. The CDR3 consists of 16 residues. V lost 1 base to trimming and J lost 5 bases; unmatched junction nucleotides: 6. Germline assignment: CDR1 LNHNV and CDR2 YYDKDF (reference sequence). The CDR3 is CATSRGSGGAKDTQYF. The CDR3 nucleotides read TGTGCCACCAGCAGAGGAAGCGGGGGGGCCAAAGATACGCAGTATTTT.

The chain carries TRBV5-1 and TRBJ2-2; D may be TRBD1 (6 bases). The V gene's germline CDR1 is SGHRS and CDR2 YFSETQ. CDR3 length equals 15 residues. Trimming shortened V by 1 base and J by 6 bases, and 13 bases separated the two germline ends. The CDR3 here is CASSLLGQGSGELFF. In nucleotides, the CDR3 is TGCGCCAGCAGCTTGTTGGGGCAGGGGTCCGGGGAGCTGTTTTTT.

This chain links TRBV14 with TRBJ2-5, with 8 bases lining up with TRBD1. The germline V gene encodes CDR1 SGHDN and CDR2 FVKESK. J lost 9 bases, V lost 3 bases, and 15 bases had no gene match. This CDR3 comprises 16 residues. Here the CDR3 reads CASSQMGQVGPFAQYF. The CDR3 DNA is TGTGCCAGCAGCCAGATGGGACAGGTCGGCCCTTTTGCCCAGTACTTC.

V and J are TRBV7-3 and TRBJ2-3; 15 bases align to TRBD2. J was trimmed by 6 bases and V by 6 bases; bases with no gene match: 4. Germline V lookup: CDR1 SGHTA, CDR2 FQGTGA. The CDR3 has 15 amino acids. Here the CDR3 reads CASRAGTSGGDTQYF. The CDR3 DNA reads TGTGCCAGCAGGGCCGGGACTAGCGGGGGGGATACGCAGTATTTT.

The chain recombines TRBV6-1 with TRBJ2-5; 16 positions agree with TRBD2. The CDR3 is 16 residues long. Germline loops: CDR1 MNHNS, CDR2 SASEGT. The trim removed 4 bases at V and 5 bases at J, leaving 4 bases unmatched. CDR3 nucleotide sequence: TGTGCCAGCAGTGCGGGACTAGCGGGGGGGCGGGAGACCCAGTACTTC. Translation: CASSAGLAGGRETQYF.

This chain joins TRBV5-8 and TRBJ1-5, with 11 nucleotides matching TRBD1. CDR3 size: 18 residues. Unmatched junction bases numbered 14, after V lost 3 bases and J lost 6 bases. Germline V gives CDR1 SGHTS, CDR2 YDEGEE. The CDR3 region has the DNA TGTGCCAGCAGCTCCTGGACAGGGGGCCCCTTAGGAGGTCAGCCCCAGCATTTT. Its protein is CASSSWTGGPLGGQPQHF.

Only one count was recorded for this clone. The rearrangement links TRBV11-2 to TRBJ2-7, with no clear D. The CDR3 has 14 residues. Germline-derived CDR1 and CDR2 are SGHAT and FQNNGV. The V and J ends lost 1 base and 2 bases respectively, with 9 bases between them. The CDR3 DNA reads as TGTGCCAGCAGCTTAGCTATCTTTACCTACGAGCAGTACTTC. Its translation is CASSLAIFTYEQYF.

This clone has just one count. The V gene is TRBV5-4, the J gene TRBJ2-3, with D possibly being TRBD2 (5 bases). The CDR3 runs to 15 residues. Trimming took off 0 bases at V and 2 bases at J, with 10 bases between the two ends. CDR1 and CDR2 (germline): SGHNT, YYREEE (reference sequence). The CDR3 bases are TGTGCCAGCAGCTTGGGAGGGTCTGCCACAGATACGCAGTATTTT. Protein sequence: CASSLGGSATDTQYF.

A few counts support this clone. The genes are TRBV11-2 and TRBJ1-1; no reliable D call. Trimming pared 2 bases from V and 5 bases from J, leaving 18 bases between. CDR3 length: 16 amino acids. Germline V gene data show CDR1 as SGHAT and CDR2 as FQNNGV. In DNA, the CDR3 is TGTGCCAGCAGCTTATGGGCAGGTGCCGATGGTACTGAAGCTTTCTTT. It yields the protein CASSLWAGADGTEAFF.